This T cell receptor (beta chain) was found in a study of human CD8 memory T cell subsets. Study-wide results and caveats: Chao1 estimates pointed to stem-like memory T cells having more diversity than precursor exhausted T cells did.

CDR1 is MRHNA and CDR2 is SNTAGT in the germline V gene. The CDR3 covers 14 residues. Measured by frequency, this clonotype is large. Its antigen remains unidentified. Construction of TCR beta libraries was accomplished by means of UMI-labeled 5' RACE. For each CDR3 protein, TCRdb gives one entry from its re-call of the 5' RACE reads, without DNA. The sample has fewer than 5,000 distinct CDR3 sequences. Healthy-donor buffy coats yielded the PBMC. Magnetic separation of the negative type served to enrich total CD8+ T cells. The sequence came from a human donor in good health. The sample consisted of CD8+ effector memory T cells (TEM) sorted from PBMCs. Subset reported: effector memory CD8 T cells, CCR7- CD45RO+ CD95+. The chain uses TRBV6-4 and TRBJ1-1; TCRdb's D gene call, TRBD1, goes unchecked for lack of DNA. CDR3 region: CASSQGADRREAFF.